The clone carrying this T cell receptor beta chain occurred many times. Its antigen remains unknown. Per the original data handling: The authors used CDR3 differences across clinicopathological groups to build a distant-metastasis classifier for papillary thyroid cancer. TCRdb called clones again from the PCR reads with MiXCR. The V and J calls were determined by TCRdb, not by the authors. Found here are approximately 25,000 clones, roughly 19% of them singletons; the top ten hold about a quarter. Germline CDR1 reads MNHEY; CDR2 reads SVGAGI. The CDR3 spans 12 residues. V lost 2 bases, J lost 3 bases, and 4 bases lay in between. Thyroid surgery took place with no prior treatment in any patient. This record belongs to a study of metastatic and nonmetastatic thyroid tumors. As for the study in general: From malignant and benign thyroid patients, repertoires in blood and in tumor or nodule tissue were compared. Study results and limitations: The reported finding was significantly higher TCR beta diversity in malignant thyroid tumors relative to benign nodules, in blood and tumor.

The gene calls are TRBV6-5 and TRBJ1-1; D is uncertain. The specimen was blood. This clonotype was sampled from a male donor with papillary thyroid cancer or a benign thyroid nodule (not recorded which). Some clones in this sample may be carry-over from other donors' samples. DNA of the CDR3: TGTGCCAGCAGTTACGGGGACACTGAAGCTTTCTTT. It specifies CASSYGDTEAFF.